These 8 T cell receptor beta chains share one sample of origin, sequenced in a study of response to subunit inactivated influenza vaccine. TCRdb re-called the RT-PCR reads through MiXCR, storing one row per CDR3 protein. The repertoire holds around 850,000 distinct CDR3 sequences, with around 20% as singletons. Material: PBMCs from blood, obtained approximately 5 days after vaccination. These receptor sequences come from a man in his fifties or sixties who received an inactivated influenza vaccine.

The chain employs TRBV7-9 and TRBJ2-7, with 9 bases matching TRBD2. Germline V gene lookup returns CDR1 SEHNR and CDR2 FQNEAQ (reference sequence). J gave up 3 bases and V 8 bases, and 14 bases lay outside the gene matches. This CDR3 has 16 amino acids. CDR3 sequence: CASQLAGGPSNYEQYF. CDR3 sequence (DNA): TGTGCCAGCCAGTTGGCGGGAGGGCCTTCTAACTACGAGCAGTACTTC.

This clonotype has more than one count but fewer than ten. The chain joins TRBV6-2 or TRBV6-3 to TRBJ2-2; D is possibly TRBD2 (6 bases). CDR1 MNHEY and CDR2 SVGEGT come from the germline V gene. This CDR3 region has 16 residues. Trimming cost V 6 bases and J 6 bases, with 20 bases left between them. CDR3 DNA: TGTGCCAGCAGAACCCCCGGGGGTCCACGGGCCGGGGAGCTGTTTTTT. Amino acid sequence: CASRTPGGPRAGELFF.

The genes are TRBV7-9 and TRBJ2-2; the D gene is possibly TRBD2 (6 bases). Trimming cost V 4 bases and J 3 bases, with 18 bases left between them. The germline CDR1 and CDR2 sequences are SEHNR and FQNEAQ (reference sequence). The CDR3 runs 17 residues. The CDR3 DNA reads TGTGCCAGCAGCTCCCGCAGGAGGGCCACGGACACCGGGGAGCTGTTTTTT. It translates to CASSSRRRATDTGELFF.

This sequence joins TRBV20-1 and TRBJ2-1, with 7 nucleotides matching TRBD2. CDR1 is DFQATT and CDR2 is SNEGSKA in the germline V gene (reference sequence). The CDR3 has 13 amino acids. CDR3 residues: CSTSRGSLDEQFF. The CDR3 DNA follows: TGCAGCACCTCCCGCGGGAGTCTGGATGAGCAGTTCTTC.

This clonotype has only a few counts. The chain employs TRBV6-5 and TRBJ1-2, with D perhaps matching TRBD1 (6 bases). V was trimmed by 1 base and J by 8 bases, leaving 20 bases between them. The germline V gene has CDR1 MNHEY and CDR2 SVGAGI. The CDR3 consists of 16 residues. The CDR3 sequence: CASSYFRQGPFRGYTF. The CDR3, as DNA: TGTGCCAGCAGTTACTTCCGTCAGGGGCCCTTTCGGGGCTACACCTTC.

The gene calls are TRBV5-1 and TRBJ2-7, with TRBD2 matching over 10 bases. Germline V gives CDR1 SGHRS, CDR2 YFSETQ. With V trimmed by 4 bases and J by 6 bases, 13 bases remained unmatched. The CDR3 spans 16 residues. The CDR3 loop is CASSPPAGGPKSEQYF. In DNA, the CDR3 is TGCGCCAGCAGCCCACCAGCGGGAGGGCCAAAAAGCGAGCAGTACTTC.

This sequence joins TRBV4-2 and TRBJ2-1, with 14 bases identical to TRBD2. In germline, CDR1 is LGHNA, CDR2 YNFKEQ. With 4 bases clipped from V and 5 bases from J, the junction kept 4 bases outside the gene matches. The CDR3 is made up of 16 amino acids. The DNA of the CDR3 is TGTGCCAGCAGCCCCGGGACTAGCGGGAGTAACAATGAGCAGTTCTTC. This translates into CASSPGTSGSNNEQFF.

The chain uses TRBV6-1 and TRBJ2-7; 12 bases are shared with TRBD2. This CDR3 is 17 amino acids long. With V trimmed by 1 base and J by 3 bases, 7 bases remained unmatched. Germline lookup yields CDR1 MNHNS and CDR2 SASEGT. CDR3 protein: CASSEVRTSGTLYEQYF. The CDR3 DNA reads TGTGCCAGCAGTGAAGTAAGGACTAGCGGGACGCTCTACGAGCAGTACTTC.